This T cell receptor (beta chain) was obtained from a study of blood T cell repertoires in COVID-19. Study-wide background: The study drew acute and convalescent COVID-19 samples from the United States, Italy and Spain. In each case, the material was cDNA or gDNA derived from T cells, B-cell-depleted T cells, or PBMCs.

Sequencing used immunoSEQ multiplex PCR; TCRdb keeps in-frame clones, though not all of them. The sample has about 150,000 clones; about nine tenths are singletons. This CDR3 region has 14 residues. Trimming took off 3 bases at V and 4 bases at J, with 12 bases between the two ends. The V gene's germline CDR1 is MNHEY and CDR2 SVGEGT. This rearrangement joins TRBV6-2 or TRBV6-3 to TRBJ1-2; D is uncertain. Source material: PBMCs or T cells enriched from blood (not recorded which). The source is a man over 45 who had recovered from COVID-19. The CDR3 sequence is CASSYVQASYGYTF. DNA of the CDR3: TGTGCCAGCAGTTATGTCCAGGCAAGCTATGGCTACACCTTC.